This is a list of T cell receptor beta chains from one sample in a study of CD8 T cells in Susac syndrome. MiXCR was run by TCRdb on the immunoSEQ multiplex PCR reads, yielding one entry per CDR3 protein. This table holds under 200,000 distinct CDR3 sequences, around 96% found once. The sample consisted of CD8+ T cells from PBMCs. The receptors derive from a human donor with multiple sclerosis. Each CDR3 is given with its conserved first and last residue. D genes are given only for firm matches. Some rows mark clone size as missing; the rest say once, few, many or name a class of expanded clone.

v_call	j_call	clone_size	d_call	cdr3_aa	cdr3_nt
TRBV20-1	TRBJ2-1	.	.	CSASGTESSYNEQFF	TGCAGTGCTAGCGGTACAGAGAGCTCCTACAATGAGCAGTTCTTC
TRBV7-9	TRBJ2-3	once	TRBD2	CASSPSSGGRSTDTQYF	TGTGCCAGCAGCCCTAGTAGCGGGGGGCGGAGCACAGATACGCAGTATTTT
TRBV10-3	TRBJ2-3	.	TRBD2	CAISAGGAQTTQYF	TGTGCCATCAGTGCGGGGGGTGCCCAGACTACGCAGTATTTT
TRBV5-1	TRBJ2-3	.	TRBD1	CASSAGTGGIDTQYF	TGCGCCAGCAGCGCCGGGACAGGGGGCATAGATACGCAGTATTTT
TRBV12-3/TRBV12-4	TRBJ2-1	.	TRBD2	CASSWTSGNNEQFF	TGTGCCAGCAGTTGGACTAGCGGGAACAATGAGCAGTTCTTC
TRBV18	TRBJ2-1	once	.	CASSPLNPSVLYNEQFF	TGTGCCAGCTCACCATTAAACCCTAGCGTACTATACAATGAGCAGTTCTTC
TRBV7-2	TRBJ1-2	.	.	CASSLELPFNYGYTF	TGTGCCAGCAGCTTAGAACTCCCGTTTAACTATGGCTACACCTTC
TRBV27	TRBJ1-2	.	.	CASSRTDGAWGYTF	TGTGCCAGCAGCCGAACCGACGGCGCCTGGGGCTACACCTTC
TRBV6-5	TRBJ2-5	.	TRBD2	CASSYGELAGDQYF	TGTGCCAGCAGTTACGGGGAACTAGCGGGCGACCAGTACTTC
TRBV6-2/TRBV6-3	TRBJ2-1	.	.	CASRRGYNEQFF	TGTGCCAGCAGAAGAGGGTACAATGAGCAGTTCTTC
TRBV20-1	TRBJ2-7	.	TRBD2	CSARGSGRPAYEQYF	TGCAGTGCTAGGGGGAGCGGGAGACCCGCCTACGAGCAGTACTTC
TRBV24-1	TRBJ2-5	.	.	CATSEPGEETQYF	TGTGCCACCAGTGAACCCGGGGAGGAGACCCAGTACTTC
TRBV20-1	TRBJ2-6	.	.	CSASGAHSGANVLTF	TGCAGTGCTAGTGGGGCCCACTCTGGGGCCAACGTCCTGACTTTC
TRBV12-3/TRBV12-4	TRBJ2-1	.	TRBD2	CASSQLAGDDEQFF	TGTGCCAGCAGTCAACTAGCGGGGGATGATGAGCAGTTCTTC
TRBV30	TRBJ1-1	.	.	CAWTGRASEAFF	TGTGCCTGGACCGGCAGGGCATCCGAAGCTTTCTTT
TRBV3-1	TRBJ2-3	.	TRBD2	CASTKRDSTDTQYF	TGTGCCAGCACCAAGCGGGACAGCACAGATACGCAGTATTTT
TRBV9	TRBJ2-7	once	.	CASGDARSEQYF	TGTGCCAGCGGGGACGCCAGATCCGAGCAGTACTTC
TRBV20-1	TRBJ1-2	.	.	CSAGDESPNYGYTF	TGCAGTGCCGGGGACGAGTCCCCTAACTATGGCTACACCTTC
TRBV2	TRBJ1-2	few	.	CASSEDSHYGYTF	TGTGCCAGCAGTGAGGACAGCCACTATGGCTACACCTTC
TRBV6-5	TRBJ2-7	.	.	CASSYSPGVGSYEQYF	TGTGCCAGCAGTTACTCACCGGGGGTCGGGTCCTACGAGCAGTACTTC
TRBV29-1	TRBJ2-5	.	.	CSVVWDGKETQYF	TGCAGCGTTGTTTGGGACGGGAAAGAGACCCAGTACTTC
TRBV9	TRBJ2-7	.	.	CASSPYESYEQYF	TGTGCCAGCAGCCCGTACGAGTCCTACGAGCAGTACTTC